Listed here are 11 T cell receptor beta chains from one sample, sequenced in a study of shared clonotypes between healthy human individuals. This table comes from immunoSEQ multiplex PCR, and its TCRdb copy is limited to in-frame clones, with some not included. The sample lists fewer than 650,000 clones, over 65% occurring once. The sample taken for sequencing was PBMCs. These TCRs come from a woman between 40 and 55 years old in good health. Some clones in this sample may be carry-over from other donors' samples.

Remarks on this clone: A read error may be the cause here, since a much bigger clone is one base away. J is TRBJ2-5 and V is TRBV4-2; tentative D call: TRBD1 (7 bases). CDR1 LGHNA and CDR2 YNFKEQ come from the germline V gene. V was clipped by 4 bases and J by 3 bases, with 12 bases between them. CDR3 length equals 14 residues. In DNA form, the CDR3 reads TGTGCCAGCAGCCTCCAGGGGGGAAAAGAGACCCAGTACTTC. Its translation is CASSLQGGKETQYF.

This sequence joins TRBV5-6 and TRBJ2-5; either TRBD1 or TRBD2 may supply D (6 bases each). Germline CDR1 is SGHDT and CDR2 is YYEEEE. V lost 2 bases and J 4 bases, leaving 18 bases between the germline ends. The CDR3 extends over 16 amino acids. CDR3 DNA sequence: TGTGCCAGCAGCTTTTGGCCCCAAGAGGGGGGAGAGACCCAGTACTTC. Translated: CASSFWPQEGGETQYF.

Remarks on this clone: The germline gene is not matched at one end of the junction; a read error may be the cause. Other DNA sequences in the same sample also yield this CDR3. This rearrangement joins TRBV2 to TRBJ2-5; the D gene is possibly TRBD1 (5 bases). CDR3 length equals 12 residues. The germline gives CDR1 SNHLY, CDR2 FYNNEI. This CDR3 is CASQGFGETQYF. The CDR3 DNA sequence: TGTGCCAGCCAGGGTTTTGGAGAGACCCAATACTTC.

This clone was seen only a few times. V usage is TRBV4-2 and J usage is TRBJ1-1; 9 positions agree with TRBD1. Germline CDR1 and CDR2: LGHNA and YNFKEQ. V dropped 1 base and J dropped 2; count of bases not matched to a gene: 2. The CDR3 has 15 amino acids. CDR3 residues: CASSQGDRDNTEAFF. CDR3 in DNA: TGTGCCAGCAGCCAAGGGGACAGGGACAACACTGAAGCTTTCTTT.

This clone occurred once. The chain joins TRBV2 to TRBJ1-3; D possibly corresponds to TRBD1 (6 bases). CDR1 and CDR2 from the germline V gene are SNHLY and FYNNEI. The CDR3 contains 14 residues. Trimming pared 8 bases from V and 4 bases from J, leaving 15 bases between. The chain's CDR3 is CASLQGSGGNTIYF. The CDR3 nucleotides read TGTGCCAGCCTACAGGGATCGGGGGGAAACACCATATATTTT.

This clone came up a few times. This chain uses TRBV28 with TRBJ1-5, with D perhaps TRBD1 (6 bases). The CDR3 contains 14 residues. Looked up from germline, CDR1 is MDHEN and CDR2 is SYDVKM. Trimming pared 6 bases from V and 7 bases from J, leaving 16 bases between. The CDR3 nucleotides are TGTGCCAGCAGAGGGGGGCGTTCGGGACAGCCCCAGCATTTT. It specifies CASRGGRSGQPQHF.

The V and J genes are TRBV2 and TRBJ2-1, with a tentative D call TRBD2 (6 bases). The CDR3 spans 14 residues. Germline lookup yields CDR1 SNHLY and CDR2 FYNNEI. Deletions cut 8 bases from V and 6 bases from J, with 17 bases between. CDR3: CASLGGMVGNEQFF. The DNA for the CDR3 is TGTGCCAGCCTTGGCGGGATGGTGGGCAATGAGCAGTTCTTC.

The chain recombines TRBV9 with TRBJ2-3, with TRBD2 as a possible D gene (6 bases). V dropped 4 bases and J dropped 4 bases, with 16 bases sitting between them. Germline lookup yields CDR1 SGDLS and CDR2 YYNGEE. The CDR3 has 15 amino acids. CDR3 loop: CASSPRLGVPDTQYF. The CDR3 DNA follows: TGTGCCAGCAGCCCCCGACTAGGGGTCCCAGATACGCAGTATTTT.

A word on this clone: Relative to the germline gene, one junction end is altered; a read error may explain this. This sequence joins TRBV5-1 and TRBJ2-7, with D maybe TRBD2 (6 bases). This CDR3 has 13 residues. Germline CDR1 is SGHRS and CDR2 is YFSETQ. The chain's CDR3 is CASSLRGPYEQYF. In DNA, the CDR3 is TGTGCCAGCAGCTTGCGGGGCCCCTACGAGCAGTACTTC. The full variable domain, in which reference TRBV5-1 and TRBJ2-7 provide the parts outside the CDR3, is KAGVTQTPRYLIKTRGQQVTLSCSPISGHRSVSWYQQTPGQGLQFLFEYFSETQRNKGNFPGRFSGRQFSNSRSEMNVSTLELGDSALYLCASSLRGPYEQYFGPGTRLTVT.

This clone appeared once. The junction and the germline gene differ at one end; a read error may be behind it. The gene calls are TRBV28 and TRBJ2-6; the D call may be TRBD1 or TRBD2 (6 bases each). Germline CDR1 is MDHEN and CDR2 is SYDVKM. The CDR3 has 15 residues. In DNA, the CDR3 is TGTGCCAGCAGTTCGGGGGCAGATGGGGCCAACGTCCTGGCTTTC. Translation: CASSSGADGANVLAF.

This clone occurred a few times. V gene TRBV5-4 combines with J gene TRBJ2-6; D is unclear. V lost 4 bases and J 0 bases, leaving 8 bases between the germline ends. This CDR3 has 15 residues. The germline CDR1 and CDR2 sequences are SGHNT and YYREEE (reference sequence). The CDR3 coding sequence is TGTGCCAGCAGCCGGCCGGGCTCTGGGGCCAACGTCCTGACTTTC. This gives the protein CASSRPGSGANVLTF. The full variable domain, with the rest looked up from reference TRBV5-4 and TRBJ2-6, is ETGVTQSPTHLIKTRGQQVTLRCSSQSGHNTVSWYQQALGQGPQFIFQYYREEENGRGNFPPRFSGLQFPNYSSELNVNALELDDSALYLCASSRPGSGANVLTFGAGSRLTVL.